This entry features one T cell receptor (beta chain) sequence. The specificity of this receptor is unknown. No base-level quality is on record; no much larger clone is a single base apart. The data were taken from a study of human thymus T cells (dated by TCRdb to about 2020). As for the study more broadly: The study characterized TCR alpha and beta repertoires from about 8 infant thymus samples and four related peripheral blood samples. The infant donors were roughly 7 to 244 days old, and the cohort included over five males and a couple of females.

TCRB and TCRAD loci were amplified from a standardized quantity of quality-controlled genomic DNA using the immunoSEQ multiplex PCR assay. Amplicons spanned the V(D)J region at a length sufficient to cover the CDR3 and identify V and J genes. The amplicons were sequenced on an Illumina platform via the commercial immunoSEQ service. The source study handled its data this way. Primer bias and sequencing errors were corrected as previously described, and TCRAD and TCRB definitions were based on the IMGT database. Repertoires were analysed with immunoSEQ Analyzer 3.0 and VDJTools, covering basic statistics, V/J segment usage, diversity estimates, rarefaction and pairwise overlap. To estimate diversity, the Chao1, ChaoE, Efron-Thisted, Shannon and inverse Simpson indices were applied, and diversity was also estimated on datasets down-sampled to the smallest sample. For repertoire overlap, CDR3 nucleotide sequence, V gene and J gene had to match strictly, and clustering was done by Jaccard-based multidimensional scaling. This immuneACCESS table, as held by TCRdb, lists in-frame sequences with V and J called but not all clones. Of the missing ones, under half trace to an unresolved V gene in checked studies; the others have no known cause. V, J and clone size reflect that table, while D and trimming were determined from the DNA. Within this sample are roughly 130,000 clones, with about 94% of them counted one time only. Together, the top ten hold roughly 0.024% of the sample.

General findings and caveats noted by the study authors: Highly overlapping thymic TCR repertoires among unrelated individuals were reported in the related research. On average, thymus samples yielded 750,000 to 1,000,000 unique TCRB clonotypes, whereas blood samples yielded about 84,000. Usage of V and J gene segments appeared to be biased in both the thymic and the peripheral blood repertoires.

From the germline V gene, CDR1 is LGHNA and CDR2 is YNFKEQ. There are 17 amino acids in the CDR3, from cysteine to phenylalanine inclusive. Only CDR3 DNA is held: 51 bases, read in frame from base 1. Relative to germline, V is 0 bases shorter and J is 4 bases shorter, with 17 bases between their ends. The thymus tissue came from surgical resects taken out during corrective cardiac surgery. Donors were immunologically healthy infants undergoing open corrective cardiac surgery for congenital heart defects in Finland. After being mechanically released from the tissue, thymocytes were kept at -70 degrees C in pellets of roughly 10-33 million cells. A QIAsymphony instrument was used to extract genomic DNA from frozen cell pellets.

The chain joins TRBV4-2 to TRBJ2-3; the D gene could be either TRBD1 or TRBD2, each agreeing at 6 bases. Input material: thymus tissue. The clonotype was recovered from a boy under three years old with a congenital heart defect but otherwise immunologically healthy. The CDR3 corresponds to CASSQDPRGRIADTQYF. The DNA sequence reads TGTGCCAGCAGCCAAGATCCCCGGGGGCGCATCGCAGATACGCAGTATTTT.